This TCR beta chain is drawn from a study of blood T cell repertoires in COVID-19. Whole-study context: Sample material is recorded as cDNA or gDNA derived from T cells, B-cell-depleted T cells, or PBMCs.

Produced via immunoSEQ multiplex PCR; TCRdb's table is partial and in-frame only. The table lists more than 300,000 clones, roughly 90% of them singletons. V was pared by 0 bases and J by 1 base, with 2 bases of the junction left unmatched. CDR3 size: 16 residues. Germline CDR1 and CDR2: LGHNA and YSLEER. The chain combines TRBV4-3 with TRBJ2-5; the match to TRBD2 covers 10 bases. The sample was PBMCs or T cells enriched from blood (not recorded which). This receptor was identified in a woman aged 25 to 39 who had been exposed to COVID-19. Written as DNA, the CDR3 is TGCGCCAGCAGCCAAGAAAGACTAGCGGGCCAAGAGACCCAGTACTTC. It yields the protein CASSQERLAGQETQYF.